The 31 T cell receptor beta chains in this list originate from one sample, sequenced in a study of blood T cells in healthy people across ages (dated by TCRdb to about 2015). Libraries came from 5' RACE. TCRdb names Illumina HiSeq 2500 as the instrument used. The second PCR ran for about 6 to 12 cycles and used a J-beta primer mix along with a sample-barcoded 5' primer. TCRdb passed the public sequencing reads through fastp at Q25 and MiXCR, retaining productive beta sequences. Here each entry gathers all rows of one CDR3 protein and keeps the most common genes and DNA. The sample has around 800,000 distinct CDR3 sequences on record, about 48% of them singletons. The ten largest clonotypes hold around 41% of the sample. Sequenced material: blood. These TCRs come from a man aged 80 or over in good health.

V usage is TRBV20-1 and J usage is TRBJ2-2; D tentatively fits TRBD1 or TRBD2 (6 bases each). Trimming took off 1 base at V and 0 bases at J, with 12 bases between the two ends. CDR3 size: 16 residues. The germline V gene has CDR1 DFQATT and CDR2 SNEGSKA (reference sequence). The CDR3 protein is CSARARGRTNTGELFF. The DNA of the CDR3 is TGCAGTGCTAGAGCCCGGGGGCGGACGAACACCGGGGAGCTGTTTTTT.

The genes are TRBV5-1 and TRBJ1-1; no clear D. Trimming took off 4 bases at V and 2 bases at J, with 12 bases between the two ends. From germline, CDR1 is SGHRS and CDR2 YFSETQ. This CDR3 has 14 amino acids. The DNA for the CDR3 is TGCGCCAGCAGCCAGTACGGGGAAAACACTGAAGCTTTCTTT. Translating it yields CASSQYGENTEAFF.

V usage is TRBV29-1 and J usage is TRBJ2-5; D may match TRBD1 or TRBD2 (5 bases each). The CDR3 is made up of 13 amino acids. With 7 bases removed from V and 5 bases from J, the gap between germline ends came to 17 bases. Germline loops: CDR1 SQVTM, CDR2 ANQGSEA. In DNA, the CDR3 is TGCAGCGCGCCGGGGCCGAGCTGGGAGACCCAGTACTTC. It specifies CSAPGPSWETQYF.

The gene calls are TRBV2 and TRBJ1-1; D gene ambiguous. CDR1 is SNHLY and CDR2 is FYNNEI in the germline V gene. Trimming took off 7 bases at V and 5 bases at J, with 8 bases between the two ends. The CDR3 contains 11 residues. Here the CDR3 DNA reads TGTGCCAGCACCACGTGGACTGAAGCTTTCTTT. Translating it yields CASTTWTEAFF.

The genes are TRBV11-2 and TRBJ1-2; 11 bases are a match to TRBD1. The CDR3 is made up of 15 amino acids. Per germline, CDR1 SGHAT and CDR2 FQNNGV. The J segment lost 8 bases and the V segment lost 5 bases, leaving 10 bases of the junction unmatched. This CDR3 is CASSPIPGTGGGYTF. In nucleotides, the CDR3 is TGTGCCAGCAGCCCCATACCCGGGACAGGGGGAGGCTACACCTTC.

This clonotype was recorded many times. V and J are TRBV29-1 and TRBJ2-7; TRBD2 might be the D (5 bases). V shed 5 bases and J shed 7 bases, with 9 bases lying between them. Germline CDR1 and CDR2: SQVTM and ANQGSEA. The length of the CDR3 is 10 residues. CDR3 in DNA: TGCAGCGTTCTGTCGGGAGAGCAGTACTTC. Translation: CSVLSGEQYF.

Concerning this clonotype itself: A junction boundary mismatches the germline segment, possibly from a read error. V usage is TRBV7-3 and J usage is TRBJ2-3; 9 positions agree with TRBD2. In germline, CDR1 is SGHTA, CDR2 FQGTGA. The CDR3 loop spans 16 amino acids. The CDR3 nucleotides read TGTGCCAGCAGCTTAATTGGCGGGACTAGCACAGATACGCGGTATTTT. It specifies CASSLIGGTSTDTRYF.

This chain uses TRBV27 with TRBJ1-1; 7 nucleotides match TRBD1. Germline values: CDR1 MNHEY, CDR2 SMNVEV (reference sequence). Trimming at V came to 6 bases and at J to 5 bases, leaving 9 bases not matched to a gene. This CDR3 region has 14 residues. The CDR3 sequence: CASSRDREGTEAFF. The CDR3 DNA sequence: TGTGCCAGCAGCCGCGACAGGGAAGGAACTGAAGCTTTCTTT.

This chain joins TRBV20-1 and TRBJ2-7; TRBD2 matches at 7 bases. V lost 4 bases, J lost 0 bases, and 9 bases stayed unmatched. The CDR3 totals 15 residues. Looked up from germline, CDR1 is DFQATT and CDR2 is SNEGSKA (reference sequence). The CDR3 nucleotides are TGCAGTGCTAACCCGGGACTACCCTACTCCTACGAGCAGTACTTC. The encoded protein is CSANPGLPYSYEQYF.

The rearrangement uses TRBV20-1 and TRBJ1-2; weak D call: TRBD1 (6 bases). Trimming cost V 5 bases and J 8 bases, with 18 bases left between them. From germline, CDR1 is DFQATT and CDR2 SNEGSKA (reference sequence). This CDR3 is 13 amino acids long. The CDR3: CSALGGGKWGYTF. The CDR3 DNA is TGCAGTGCTTTAGGGGGTGGGAAGTGGGGCTACACCTTC.

This clonotype occurred a few times. The V gene is TRBV11-2, the J gene TRBJ2-1; D not certain. The J call is uncertain, as TRBJ2-7 better fits the DNA end. The length of the CDR3 is 14 residues. CDR1 SGHAT and CDR2 FQNNGV come from the germline V gene. The CDR3 DNA sequence: TGTGCCAGCAGCTTAGACCGGGCCTACAATGAGCAGTACTTC. Encoded protein: CASSLDRAYNEQYF.

Only a few counts were recorded for this clonotype. V usage is TRBV7-9 and J usage is TRBJ2-7, with a possible D match to TRBD2 (7 bases). Per the germline V gene, CDR1 is SEHNR and CDR2 is FQNEAQ (reference sequence). The CDR3 length is 12 residues. V was shortened by 6 bases and J by 5 bases, with 11 bases between the two germline ends. The CDR3 region has the DNA TGTGCCAGCAGTTACGGGGGGCACGAGCAGTACTTC. This encodes CASSYGGHEQYF.

This chain uses TRBV3-1 with TRBJ2-5; D gene unclear. V was shortened by 1 base and J by 2 bases, with 11 bases between the two germline ends. CDR1 and CDR2 from the germline V gene are LGHDT and YNNKEL (reference sequence). This CDR3 contains 15 residues. Here the CDR3 reads CASSQGSKGQETQYF. The CDR3, as DNA: TGTGCCAGCAGCCAAGGGTCTAAAGGACAAGAGACCCAGTACTTC.

This clonotype was observed a single time. This sequence joins TRBV9 and TRBJ2-7, with D perhaps TRBD2 (5 bases). Germline CDR1 is SGDLS and CDR2 is YYNGEE. Between the trimmed V and J ends, which lost 4 bases and 3 bases, there was a span of 14 bases. The CDR3 totals 14 residues. The CDR3 DNA is TGTGCCAGCAGCTCCAGAGGGAGAGACTACGAGCAGTACTTC. Its translation is CASSSRGRDYEQYF.

The V and J genes are TRBV10-2 and TRBJ2-1; a weak D match, TRBD1 (6 bases). Germline assignment: CDR1 WSHSY and CDR2 SAAADI. The CDR3 runs 14 residues. Trimming removed 9 bases from V and 8 bases from J, with 20 bases in between. CDR3 region: CASREAGVKDEQFF. The CDR3 bases are TGCGCCAGTAGAGAGGCAGGGGTTAAGGATGAGCAGTTCTTC.

The J gene is TRBJ1-2, the V gene TRBV12-3 or TRBV12-4, with D hard to call. V was pared by 5 bases and J by 8 bases, with 15 bases between. The CDR3 sequence is 13 residues long. The CDR3 loop reads CASSLGQAAGYTF. CDR3 nucleotide sequence: TGTGCCAGCAGTCTAGGGCAGGCGGCCGGCTACACCTTC.

Only a few counts were recorded for this clonotype. The chain recombines TRBV18 with TRBJ1-2; TRBD1 is a possible D gene (5 bases). The CDR3 consists of 13 residues. The germline V gene has CDR1 KGHSH and CDR2 LQKENI. V lost 0 bases and J lost 8, with 10 bases in between. CDR3 residues: CASSPPARDGYTF. In DNA form, the CDR3 reads TGTGCCAGCTCACCACCGGCAAGGGACGGCTACACCTTC. Combining the CDR3 with reference TRBV18 and TRBJ1-2 gives the whole variable domain NAGVMQNPRHLVRRRGQEARLRCSPMKGHSHVYWYRQLPEEGLKFMVYLQKENIIDESGMPKERFSAEFPKEGPSILRIQQVVRGDSAAYFCASSPPARDGYTFGSGTRLTVV.

The chain couples TRBV20-1 to TRBJ2-5; D is ambiguous. The ends were cut back, 3 bases at V and 2 bases at J, with 7 bases in the middle. Germline V CDR1 and CDR2: DFQATT, SNEGSKA (reference sequence). The length of the CDR3 is 12 residues. CDR3 nucleotide sequence: TGCAGTGCTAGGGGCCGGCAAGAGACCCAGTACTTC. Translating gives CSARGRQETQYF.

The V call is TRBV12-3 or TRBV12-4, the J call TRBJ2-7; possibly TRBD2 for D (5 bases). The length of the CDR3 is 15 residues. V was trimmed by 1 base and J by 5 bases, leaving 15 bases between them. DNA for the CDR3: TGTGCCAGCAGTTTAGGGATAAGAGGGATTGACGAGCAGTACTTC. Protein sequence: CASSLGIRGIDEQYF.

At least ten counts were recorded for this clonotype. The gene calls are TRBV20-1 and TRBJ1-5; 8 bases align to TRBD1. The germline gives CDR1 DFQATT, CDR2 SNEGSKA (reference sequence). The junction had 6 bases not matched to a gene; V was cut back by 1 base and J by 1 base. This CDR3 has 16 amino acids. Here the CDR3 reads CSARALQGGSNQPQHF. In DNA form, the CDR3 reads TGCAGTGCTAGAGCCTTACAGGGGGGCAGCAATCAGCCCCAGCATTTT.

The chain is built from TRBV7-3 and TRBJ2-1; 9 bases are a match to TRBD2. Per germline, CDR1 SGHTA and CDR2 FQGTGA. This CDR3 is 15 amino acids long. V was pared by 1 base and J by 7 bases, with 5 bases of the junction left unmatched. The CDR3 here is CASSLIAGAGNEQFF. The CDR3 nucleotides read TGTGCCAGCAGCTTAATAGCGGGAGCTGGGAATGAGCAGTTCTTC.

The sample holds a few counts of this clonotype. V usage is TRBV24-1 and J usage is TRBJ2-3, with TRBD2 matching over 11 bases. Germline V gene sequence: CDR1 KGHDR, CDR2 SFDVKD. The length of the CDR3 is 16 residues. The V segment lost 4 bases and the J segment 3 bases; nucleotides outside the gene matches: 5. Written as DNA, the CDR3 is TGTGCCACCAGTGAGACCGGGACTAGCGGAACAGATACGCAGTATTTT. Residues: CATSETGTSGTDTQYF.

V usage is TRBV12-3 or TRBV12-4 and J usage is TRBJ1-2, with D tentatively TRBD1 (5 bases). This CDR3 comprises 13 residues. V was cut by 6 bases and J by 6 bases, with 14 bases left in between. In DNA, the CDR3 is TGTGCCAGCAGCCTGGGACCTAAGGATGGCTACACCTTC. Residues: CASSLGPKDGYTF.

This chain connects TRBV7-9 to TRBJ2-5; 10 nucleotides align to TRBD2. Germline CDR1 is SEHNR and CDR2 is FQNEAQ (reference sequence). V shed 3 bases and J 11 bases; nucleotides not matched to a gene: 15. The CDR3 is made up of 16 amino acids. This CDR3 is CASSFELAGPRLEQYF. The CDR3 DNA is TGTGCCAGCAGCTTTGAACTAGCGGGACCCAGGCTTGAGCAGTACTTC. Full variable domain (rest looked up from reference TRBV7-9 and TRBJ2-5): DTGVSQNPRHKITKRGQNVTFRCDPISEHNRLYWYRQTLGQGPEFLTYFQNEAQLEKSRLLSDRFSAERPKGSFSTLEIQRTEQGDSAMYLCASSFELAGPRLEQYFGPGTRLLVL.

The chain recombines TRBV28 with TRBJ2-5; perhaps TRBD1 as D (6 bases). The CDR3 is made up of 17 amino acids. Germline CDR1 is MDHEN and CDR2 is SYDVKM. V was cut by 5 bases and J by 4 bases, with 23 bases left in between. DNA of the CDR3: TGTGCCAGCAGTCTTCCCCAGGGGATGGGACGGGGAGAGACCCAGTACTTC. Translating it yields CASSLPQGMGRGETQYF.

The chain has TRBV5-1 and TRBJ2-1; 7 bases are shared with TRBD2. The assigned J gene may be wrong: the sequence end matches TRBJ2-7 better. Germline V lookup: CDR1 SGHRS, CDR2 YFSETQ. The CDR3 has 14 residues. CDR3 nucleotide sequence: TGCGCCAGCAGTCAGGGCGGGGGATACAATGAGCAGTACTTC. This sequence encodes CASSQGGGYNEQYF.

This clonotype has more than one count but fewer than ten. The V and J genes are TRBV7-3 and TRBJ2-3; possible D gene TRBD2, 6 bases. CDR1 is SGHTA and CDR2 is FQGTGA in the germline V gene. The CDR3 spans 16 residues. V lost 2 bases and J 2 bases, leaving 14 bases between the germline ends. In DNA form, the CDR3 reads TGTGCCAGCAGCTTAGGGAGGACTAAGACCACAGATACGCAGTATTTT. It encodes CASSLGRTKTTDTQYF.

The gene calls are TRBV12-3 or TRBV12-4 and TRBJ1-2; 11 bases line up with TRBD1. This CDR3 is built from 15 residues. V lost 5 bases to trimming and J lost 7 bases; unmatched junction nucleotides: 9. CDR3 bases: TGTGCCAGCAGTCCGGACAGGGGGCGCCCCCGTGGCTACACCTTC. This codes for CASSPDRGRPRGYTF.

Notes on this clonotype: The junction and the germline gene differ at one end; a read error may be behind it. The rearrangement uses TRBV7-2 and TRBJ2-3; 10 nucleotides line up with TRBD2. CDR3 size: 18 residues. The germline CDR1 and CDR2 sequences are SGHTA and FQGNSA. The CDR3 sequence: CAGSRGASGRARTDTQYF. CDR3 DNA sequence: TGTGCCGGCAGCCGAGGAGCGAGCGGGAGGGCCCGCACAGATACGCAGTATTTT.

The chain employs TRBV4-1 and TRBJ2-1; the D gene is possibly TRBD2 (6 bases). V shed 2 bases and J shed 4 bases, with 21 bases lying between them. In germline, CDR1 is MGHRA, CDR2 YSYEKL. This CDR3 comprises 18 residues. As DNA, the CDR3 is TGCGCCAGCAGCCAACTCAGCGGGCAGGGTGGGATATACAATGAGCAGTTCTTC. It specifies CASSQLSGQGGIYNEQFF.

The table lists this clonotype with a few counts. The CDR3 bases are TGTGCCAGCGGATCGCGTCCCGAGACCCAGTACTTC. Amino acid sequence: CASGSRPETQYF. The rearrangement joins TRBV27 to TRBJ2-5; the D is unclear. The CDR3 length is 12 residues. Trimming cost V 8 bases and J 5 bases, with 12 bases left between them. CDR1 is MNHEY and CDR2 is SMNVEV in the germline V gene (reference sequence).